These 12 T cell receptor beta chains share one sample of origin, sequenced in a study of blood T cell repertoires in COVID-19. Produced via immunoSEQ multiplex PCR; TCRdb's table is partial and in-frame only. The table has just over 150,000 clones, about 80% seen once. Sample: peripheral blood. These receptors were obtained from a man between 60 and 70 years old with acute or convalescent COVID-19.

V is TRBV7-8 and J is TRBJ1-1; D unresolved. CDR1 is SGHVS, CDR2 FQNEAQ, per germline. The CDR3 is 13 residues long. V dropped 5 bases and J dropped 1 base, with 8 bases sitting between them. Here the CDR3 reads CASSPQKNTEAFF. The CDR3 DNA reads TGTGCCAGCAGCCCCCAAAAGAACACTGAAGCTTTCTTT.

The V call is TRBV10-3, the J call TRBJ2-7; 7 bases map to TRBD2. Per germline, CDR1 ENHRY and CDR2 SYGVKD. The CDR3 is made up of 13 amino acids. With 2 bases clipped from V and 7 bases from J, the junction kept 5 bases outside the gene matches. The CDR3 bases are TGTGCCATCAGTGAGCCGGGGGGACGGGAGCAGTACTTC. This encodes CAISEPGGREQYF.

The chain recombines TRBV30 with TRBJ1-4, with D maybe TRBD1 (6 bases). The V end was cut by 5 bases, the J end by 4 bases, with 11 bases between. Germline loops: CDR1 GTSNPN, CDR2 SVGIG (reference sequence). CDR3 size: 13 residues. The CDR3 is CAWGGQNNEKLFF. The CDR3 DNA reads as TGTGCCTGGGGGGGACAAAATAATGAAAAACTGTTTTTT.

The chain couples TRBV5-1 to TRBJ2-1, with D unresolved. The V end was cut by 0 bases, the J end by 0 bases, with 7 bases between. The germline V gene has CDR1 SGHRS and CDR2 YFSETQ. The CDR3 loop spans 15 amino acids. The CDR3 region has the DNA TGCGCCAGCAGCTTGGGGCCAAGCTCCTACAATGAGCAGTTCTTC. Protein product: CASSLGPSSYNEQFF.

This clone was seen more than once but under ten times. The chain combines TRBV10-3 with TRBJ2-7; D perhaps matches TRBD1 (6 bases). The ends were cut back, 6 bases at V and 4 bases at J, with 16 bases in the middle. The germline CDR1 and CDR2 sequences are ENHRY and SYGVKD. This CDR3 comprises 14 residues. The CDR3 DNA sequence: TGTGCCATCAGGGGGACGGGACAAGCTTACGAGCAGTACTTC. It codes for CAIRGTGQAYEQYF.

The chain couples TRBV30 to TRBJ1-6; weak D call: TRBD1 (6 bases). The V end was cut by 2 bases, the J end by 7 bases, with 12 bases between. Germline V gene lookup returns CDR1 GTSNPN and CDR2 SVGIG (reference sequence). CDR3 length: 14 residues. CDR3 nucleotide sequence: TGTGCCTGGAGTCAGGGGTTCCCCAATTCACCCCTCCACTTT. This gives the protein CAWSQGFPNSPLHF.

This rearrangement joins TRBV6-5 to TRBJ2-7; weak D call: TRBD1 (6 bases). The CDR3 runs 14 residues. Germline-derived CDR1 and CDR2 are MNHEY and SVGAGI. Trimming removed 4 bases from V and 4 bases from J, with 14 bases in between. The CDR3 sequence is CASSLAGAEYEQYF. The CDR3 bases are TGTGCCAGCAGTTTGGCAGGGGCGGAATACGAGCAGTACTTC.

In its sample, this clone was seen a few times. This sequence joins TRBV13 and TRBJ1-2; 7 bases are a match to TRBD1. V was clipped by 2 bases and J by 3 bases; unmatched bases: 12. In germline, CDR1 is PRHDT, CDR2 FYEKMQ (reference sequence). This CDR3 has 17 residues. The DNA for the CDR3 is TGTGCCAGCAGCTTACTTTCCCTAGGGGGCCTTGACTATGGCTACACCTTC. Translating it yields CASSLLSLGGLDYGYTF.

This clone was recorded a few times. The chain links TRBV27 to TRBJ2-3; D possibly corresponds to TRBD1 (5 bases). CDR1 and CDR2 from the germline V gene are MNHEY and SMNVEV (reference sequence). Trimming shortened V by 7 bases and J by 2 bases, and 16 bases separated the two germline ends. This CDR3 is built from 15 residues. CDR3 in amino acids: CASTPGDSSTDTQYF. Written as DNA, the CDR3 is TGTGCCAGCACCCCCGGTGACAGCTCCACAGATACGCAGTATTTT.

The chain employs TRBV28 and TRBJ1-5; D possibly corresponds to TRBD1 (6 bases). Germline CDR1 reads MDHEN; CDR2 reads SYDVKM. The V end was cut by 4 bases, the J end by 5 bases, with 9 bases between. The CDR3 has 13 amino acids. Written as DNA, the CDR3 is TGTGCCAGCAGTTCGCAGGGGCATCAGCCCCAGCATTTT. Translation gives CASSSQGHQPQHF.

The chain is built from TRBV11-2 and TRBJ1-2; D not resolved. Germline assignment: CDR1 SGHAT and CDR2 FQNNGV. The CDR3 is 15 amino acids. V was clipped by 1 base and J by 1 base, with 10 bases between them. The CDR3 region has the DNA TGTGCCAGCAGCTTAGGTGGAGGCAGTAACTATGGCTACACCTTC. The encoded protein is CASSLGGGSNYGYTF.

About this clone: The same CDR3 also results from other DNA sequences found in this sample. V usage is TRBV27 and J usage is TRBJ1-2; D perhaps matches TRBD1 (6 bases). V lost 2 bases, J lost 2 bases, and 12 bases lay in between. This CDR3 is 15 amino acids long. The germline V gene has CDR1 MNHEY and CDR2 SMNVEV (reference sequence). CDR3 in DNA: TGTGCCAGCAGTTTAAGTCCCCAGGGGAACTATGGCTACACCTTC. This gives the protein CASSLSPQGNYGYTF.